This T cell receptor (beta chain) appears in the sequencing data of a study of T cell responses to AZD1222 COVID-19 vaccine. Clones were sequenced by immunoSEQ multiplex PCR, and TCRdb holds only the in-frame ones, with some missing. The sample records approximately 210,000 clones, approximately 89% being singletons. V shed 3 bases and J shed 7 bases, with 12 bases lying between them. Germline loops: CDR1 GTSNPN, CDR2 SVGIG (reference sequence). The CDR3 has 13 amino acids. The chain couples TRBV30 to TRBJ2-2; D unclear. Specimen: peripheral blood, collected 28 days after the second AZD1222 dose. This TCR derives from an adult who received the AZD1222 COVID-19 vaccine. The DNA for the CDR3 is TGTGCCTGGAGGGGGTGGGGTAGCGGGGAGCTGTTTTTT. It specifies CAWRGWGSGELFF.